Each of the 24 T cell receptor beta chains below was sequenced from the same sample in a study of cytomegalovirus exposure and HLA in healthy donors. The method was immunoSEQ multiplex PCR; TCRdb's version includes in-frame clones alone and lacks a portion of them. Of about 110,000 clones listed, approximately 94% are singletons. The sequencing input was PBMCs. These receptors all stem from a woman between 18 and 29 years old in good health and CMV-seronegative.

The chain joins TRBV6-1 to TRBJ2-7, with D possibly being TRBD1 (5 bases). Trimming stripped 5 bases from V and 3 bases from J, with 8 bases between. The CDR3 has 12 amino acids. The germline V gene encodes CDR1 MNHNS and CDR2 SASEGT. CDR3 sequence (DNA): TGTGCCAGCAGTTTCGACAGCTACGAGCAGTACTTC. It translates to CASSFDSYEQYF.

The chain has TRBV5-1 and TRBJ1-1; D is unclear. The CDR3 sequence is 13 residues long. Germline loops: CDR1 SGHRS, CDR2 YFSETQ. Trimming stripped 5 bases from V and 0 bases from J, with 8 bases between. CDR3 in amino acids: CASSSVVNTEAFF. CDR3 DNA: TGCGCCAGCAGTTCGGTGGTGAACACTGAAGCTTTCTTT.

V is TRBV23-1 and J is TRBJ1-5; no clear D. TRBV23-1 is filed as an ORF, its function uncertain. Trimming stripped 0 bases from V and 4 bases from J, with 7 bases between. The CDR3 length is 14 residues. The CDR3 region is CASSQSPGNQPQHF. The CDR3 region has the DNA TGCGCCAGCAGTCAATCTCCGGGGAATCAGCCCCAGCATTTT.

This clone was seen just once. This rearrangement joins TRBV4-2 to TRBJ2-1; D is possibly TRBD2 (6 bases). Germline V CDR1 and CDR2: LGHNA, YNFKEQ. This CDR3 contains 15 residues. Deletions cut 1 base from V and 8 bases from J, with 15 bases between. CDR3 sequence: CASSQVTSPSDEQFF. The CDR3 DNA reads TGTGCCAGCAGCCAAGTCACTAGCCCCTCGGATGAGCAGTTCTTC.

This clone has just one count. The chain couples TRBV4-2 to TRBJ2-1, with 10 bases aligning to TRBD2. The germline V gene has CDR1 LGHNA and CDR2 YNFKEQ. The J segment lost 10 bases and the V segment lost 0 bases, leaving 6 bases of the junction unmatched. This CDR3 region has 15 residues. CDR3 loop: CASSQESSGGREQFF. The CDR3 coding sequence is TGTGCCAGCAGCCAAGAGTCTAGCGGGGGCAGGGAGCAGTTCTTC.

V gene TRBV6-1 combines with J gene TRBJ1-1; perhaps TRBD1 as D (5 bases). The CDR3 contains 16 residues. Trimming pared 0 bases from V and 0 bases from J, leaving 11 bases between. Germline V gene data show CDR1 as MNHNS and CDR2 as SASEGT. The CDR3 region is CASSEAEGRLNTEAFF. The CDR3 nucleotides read TGTGCCAGCAGTGAAGCGGAGGGGCGGCTGAACACTGAAGCTTTCTTT.

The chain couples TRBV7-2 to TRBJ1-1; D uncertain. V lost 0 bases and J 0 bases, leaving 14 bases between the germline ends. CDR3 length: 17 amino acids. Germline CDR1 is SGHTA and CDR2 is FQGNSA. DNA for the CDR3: TGTGCCAGCAGCTTAGCCCTTACGACTCACCTGAACACTGAAGCTTTCTTT. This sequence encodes CASSLALTTHLNTEAFF. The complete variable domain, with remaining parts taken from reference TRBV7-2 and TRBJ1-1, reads GAGVSQSPSNKVTEKGKDVELRCDPISGHTALYWYRQSLGQGLEFLIYFQGNSAPDKSGLPSDRFSAERTGGSVSTLTIQRTQQEDSAVYLCASSLALTTHLNTEAFFGQGTRLTVV.

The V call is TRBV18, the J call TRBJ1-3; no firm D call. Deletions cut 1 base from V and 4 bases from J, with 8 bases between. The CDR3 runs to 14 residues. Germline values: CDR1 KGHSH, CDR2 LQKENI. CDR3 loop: CASSPREGGNTIYF. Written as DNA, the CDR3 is TGTGCCAGCTCACCACGCGAGGGAGGAAACACCATATATTTT.

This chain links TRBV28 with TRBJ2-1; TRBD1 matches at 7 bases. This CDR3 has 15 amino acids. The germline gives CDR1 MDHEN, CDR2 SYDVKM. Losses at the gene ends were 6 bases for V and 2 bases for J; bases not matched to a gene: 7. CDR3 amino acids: CASRPTGATYNEQFF. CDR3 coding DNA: TGTGCCAGCAGACCCACAGGGGCAACCTACAATGAGCAGTTCTTC.

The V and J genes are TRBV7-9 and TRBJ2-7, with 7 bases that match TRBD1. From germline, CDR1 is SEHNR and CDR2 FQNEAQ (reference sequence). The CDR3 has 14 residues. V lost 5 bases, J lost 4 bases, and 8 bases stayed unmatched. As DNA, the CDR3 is TGTGCCAGCAGCCCGTCGGACAGGAATTACGAGCAGTACTTC. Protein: CASSPSDRNYEQYF.

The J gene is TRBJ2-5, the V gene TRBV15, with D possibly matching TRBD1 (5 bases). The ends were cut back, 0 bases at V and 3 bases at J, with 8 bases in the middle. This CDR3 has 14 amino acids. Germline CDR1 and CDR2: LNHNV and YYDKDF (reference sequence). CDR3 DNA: TGTGCCACCAGCAGAGATCTACAGGAAGAGACCCAGTACTTC. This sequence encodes CATSRDLQEETQYF.

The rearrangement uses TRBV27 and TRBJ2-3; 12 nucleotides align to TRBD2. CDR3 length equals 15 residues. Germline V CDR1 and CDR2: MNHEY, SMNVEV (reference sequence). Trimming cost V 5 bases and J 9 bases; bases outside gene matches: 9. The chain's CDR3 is CASSLLAGGRPTQYF. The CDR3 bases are TGTGCCAGCAGTCTACTAGCGGGGGGCCGTCCGACGCAGTATTTT.

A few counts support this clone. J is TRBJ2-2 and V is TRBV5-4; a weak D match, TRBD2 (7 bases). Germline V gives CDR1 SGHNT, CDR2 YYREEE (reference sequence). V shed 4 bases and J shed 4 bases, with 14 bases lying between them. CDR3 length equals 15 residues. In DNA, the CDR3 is TGTGCCAGCAGCGAGGCGGGGGCGGTCACCGGGGAGCTGTTTTTT. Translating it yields CASSEAGAVTGELFF.

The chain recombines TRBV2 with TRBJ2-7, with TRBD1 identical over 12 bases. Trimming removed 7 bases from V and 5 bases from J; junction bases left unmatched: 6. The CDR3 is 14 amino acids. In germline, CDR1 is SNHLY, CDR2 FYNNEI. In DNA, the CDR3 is TGTGCCAGCATGGGGGACAGGGGGCCACACGAGCAGTACTTC. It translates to CASMGDRGPHEQYF.

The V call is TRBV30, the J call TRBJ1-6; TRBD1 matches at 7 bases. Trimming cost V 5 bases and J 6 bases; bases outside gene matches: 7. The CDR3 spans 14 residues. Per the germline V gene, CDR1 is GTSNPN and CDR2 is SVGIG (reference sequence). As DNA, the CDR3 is TGTGCCTGGCGGCGGGCAGGGGGTAATTCACCCCTCCACTTT. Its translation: CAWRRAGGNSPLHF.

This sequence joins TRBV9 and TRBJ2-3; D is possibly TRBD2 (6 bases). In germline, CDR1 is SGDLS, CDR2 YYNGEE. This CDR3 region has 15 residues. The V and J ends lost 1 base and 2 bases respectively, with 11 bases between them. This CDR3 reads CASSVKGLYTDTQYF. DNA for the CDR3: TGTGCCAGCAGCGTAAAGGGACTGTACACAGATACGCAGTATTTT.

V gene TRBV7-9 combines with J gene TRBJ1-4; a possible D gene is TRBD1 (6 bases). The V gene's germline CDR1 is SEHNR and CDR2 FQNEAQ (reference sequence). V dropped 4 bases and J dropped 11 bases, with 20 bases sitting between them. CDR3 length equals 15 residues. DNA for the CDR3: TGTGCCAGCAGCTCAACCGGGACATCCTCGGAGAAACTGTTTTTT. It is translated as CASSSTGTSSEKLFF. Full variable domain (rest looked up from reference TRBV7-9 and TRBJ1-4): DTGVSQNPRHKITKRGQNVTFRCDPISEHNRLYWYRQTLGQGPEFLTYFQNEAQLEKSRLLSDRFSAERPKGSFSTLEIQRTEQGDSAMYLCASSSTGTSSEKLFFGSGTQLSVL.

CDR3 in amino acids: CASRPHTGISGNTIYF. The CDR3 DNA reads TGTGCCAGCAGACCACACACAGGGATATCTGGAAACACCATATATTTT. This chain links TRBV28 with TRBJ1-3, with D possibly TRBD1 on 6 matching bases. Germline lookup yields CDR1 MDHEN and CDR2 SYDVKM. The CDR3 sequence is 16 residues long. The germline V and J ends were trimmed by 6 bases and 1 base, with 16 bases remaining between them.

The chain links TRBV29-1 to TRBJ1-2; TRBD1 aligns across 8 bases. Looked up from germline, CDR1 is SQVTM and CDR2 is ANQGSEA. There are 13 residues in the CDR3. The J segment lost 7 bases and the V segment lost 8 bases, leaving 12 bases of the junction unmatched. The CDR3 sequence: CSSLTGGSGGYTF. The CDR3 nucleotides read TGCAGCTCACTTACAGGGGGTTCGGGTGGCTACACCTTC.

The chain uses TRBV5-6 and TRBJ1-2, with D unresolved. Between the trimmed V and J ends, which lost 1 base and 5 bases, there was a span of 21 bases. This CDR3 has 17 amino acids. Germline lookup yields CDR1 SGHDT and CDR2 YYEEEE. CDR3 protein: CASSLTDQPLRRYGYTF. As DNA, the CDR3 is TGTGCCAGCAGCTTGACAGACCAACCCCTTCGACGTTATGGCTACACCTTC.

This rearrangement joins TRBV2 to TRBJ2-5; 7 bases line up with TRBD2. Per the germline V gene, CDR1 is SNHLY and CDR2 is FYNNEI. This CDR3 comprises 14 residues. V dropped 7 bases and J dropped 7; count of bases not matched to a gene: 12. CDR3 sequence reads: CASMKSGLVGTQYF. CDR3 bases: TGTGCCAGCATGAAATCCGGACTAGTAGGGACCCAGTACTTC.

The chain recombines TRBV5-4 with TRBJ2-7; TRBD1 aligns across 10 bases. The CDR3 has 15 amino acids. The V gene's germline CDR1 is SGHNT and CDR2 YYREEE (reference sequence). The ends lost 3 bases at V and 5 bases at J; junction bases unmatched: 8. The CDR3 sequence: CASSYPGGQGDEQYF. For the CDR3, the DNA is TGTGCCAGCAGCTATCCGGGAGGACAGGGGGACGAGCAGTACTTC.

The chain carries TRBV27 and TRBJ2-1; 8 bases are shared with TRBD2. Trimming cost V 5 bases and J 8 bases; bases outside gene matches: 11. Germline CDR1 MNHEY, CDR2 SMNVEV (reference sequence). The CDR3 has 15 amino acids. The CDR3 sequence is CASSPTGGSWDEQFF. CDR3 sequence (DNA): TGTGCCAGCAGTCCTACGGGGGGGTCATGGGATGAGCAGTTCTTC.

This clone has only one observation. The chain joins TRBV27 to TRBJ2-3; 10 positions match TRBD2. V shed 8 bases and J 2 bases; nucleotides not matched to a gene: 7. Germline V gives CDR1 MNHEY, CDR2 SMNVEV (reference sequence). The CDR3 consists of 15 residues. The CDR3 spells CASRLAGALTDTQYF. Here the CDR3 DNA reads TGTGCCAGCCGCCTAGCGGGGGCCCTCACAGATACGCAGTATTTT.